What follows are 9 T cell receptor beta chains derived from one specimen sequenced in a study of cytomegalovirus exposure and HLA in healthy donors. Both 60 Vbeta primers and 13 Jbeta primers went into the PCR. This table comes from immunoSEQ multiplex PCR, and its TCRdb copy is limited to in-frame clones, with some not included. This sample has 110,000 or so clones, with around 77% found just once. Sequencing input: PBMCs. The origin of the receptors is a woman aged 30 to 39 in good health and CMV-seropositive.

The rearrangement links TRBV11-2 to TRBJ2-3; TRBD1 might be the D (6 bases). The CDR3 length is 14 residues. Germline CDR1 reads SGHAT; CDR2 reads FQNNGV. V was trimmed by 4 bases and J by 3 bases, leaving 11 bases between them. CDR3 protein: CASSSRGMTDTQYF. CDR3 DNA: TGTGCCAGCAGCTCCAGGGGAATGACAGATACGCAGTATTTT.

The chain combines TRBV4-1 with TRBJ2-7; 9 bases agree with TRBD1. Germline CDR1 and CDR2: MGHRA and YSYEKL. CDR3 length equals 14 residues. V lost 3 bases, J lost 5 bases, and 5 bases stayed unmatched. The CDR3 nucleotides are TGCGCCAGCAGCCAGGGGACAGGGTCCGACGAGCAGTACTTC. Protein product: CASSQGTGSDEQYF.

V is TRBV5-4 and J is TRBJ2-5; 8 bases match TRBD1. V was pared by 4 bases and J by 5 bases, with 4 bases of the junction left unmatched. Germline loops: CDR1 SGHNT, CDR2 YYREEE (reference sequence). The CDR3 covers 13 residues. The CDR3 DNA reads as TGTGCCAGCAGCCCCCGGGACAGGGAGACCCAGTACTTC. Its translation: CASSPRDRETQYF.

This CDR3 reads CASSLDWNTEAFF. The CDR3 DNA reads as TGTGCCAGCAGCTTGGACTGGAACACTGAAGCTTTCTTT. V usage is TRBV5-5 and J usage is TRBJ1-1; D is unresolved. The V end lost 0 bases, the J end lost 1 base, and 4 bases lay between the germline ends. CDR1 and CDR2 from the germline V gene are SGHKS and YYEKEE (reference sequence). This CDR3 has 13 residues.

V gene TRBV9 combines with J gene TRBJ2-3, with D possibly matching TRBD1 (5 bases). Germline CDR1 and CDR2: SGDLS and YYNGEE. With 2 bases removed from V and 11 bases from J, the gap between germline ends came to 12 bases. CDR3 size: 12 residues. The CDR3 loop is CASSVGATEQYF. DNA of the CDR3: TGTGCCAGCAGCGTTGGGGCGACAGAGCAGTATTTT.

J is TRBJ2-1 and V is TRBV19, with TRBD2 identical over 15 bases. Germline trimming cut 5 bases from V and 8 bases from J; bases unmatched to any gene: 7. This CDR3 is 16 amino acids long. The germline CDR1 and CDR2 sequences are LNHDA and SQIVND (reference sequence). The CDR3 nucleotides are TGTGCCAGTAGTGCACCGGGACTAGCGGGAGGCGATGAGCAGTTCTTC. Translated: CASSAPGLAGGDEQFF.

Of note for this clone: The junction departs from germline at one end; a sequencing error may be responsible. The sample has other DNA sequences that encode this CDR3 too. The J gene is TRBJ1-6, the V gene TRBV25-1; TRBD1 matches at 7 bases. Germline CDR1 reads MGHDK; CDR2 reads SYGVNS. The CDR3 sequence is 17 residues long. The CDR3 is CASSERVGTELNSPLHF. CDR3 coding DNA: TGTGCCAGCAGTGAACGGGTGGGGACAGAGCTTAATTCCCCCCTCCACTTT. Combining the CDR3 with reference TRBV25-1 and TRBJ1-6 gives the whole variable domain EADIYQTPRYLVIGTGKKITLECSQTMGHDKMYWYQQDPGMELHLIHYSYGVNSTEKGDLSSESTVSRIRTEHFPLTLESARPSHTSQYLCASSERVGTELNSPLHFGNGTRLTVT.

This clone showed up just a few times. The chain uses TRBV7-9 and TRBJ2-5; unclear D gene. V was cut by 4 bases and J by 2 bases, with 5 bases left in between. Germline V gene data show CDR1 as SEHNR and CDR2 as FQNEAQ (reference sequence). The CDR3 runs to 12 residues. The CDR3 DNA reads as TGTGCCAGCAGCTCAAATCAAGAGACCCAGTACTTC. Its protein product is CASSSNQETQYF.

DNA for the CDR3: TGTGCCAGCAGTTACTCGCTCGGAGGGGCGGAGGAAAAACTGTTTTTT. Translation: CASSYSLGGAEEKLFF. The chain joins TRBV6-5 to TRBJ1-4; perhaps TRBD1 as D (5 bases). This CDR3 is 16 amino acids long. V lost 0 bases, J lost 8 bases, and 16 bases lay in between. CDR1 and CDR2 (germline): MNHEY, SVGAGI.